The 16 T cell receptor beta chains below all came from one sample that was sequenced in a study of response to subunit inactivated influenza vaccine. TCRdb reprocessed the RT-PCR reads via MiXCR and lists one record per CDR3 protein. The repertoire has 500,000 to 600,000 distinct CDR3 sequences, around 11% of them found once; the top ten carry about 10%. This same sample was also part of a study on T cells expressing NK-cell markers. That source reports: Production of TCR beta cDNA relied on 5'RACE template switching with UMIs.

Sequences were derived from PBMCs from blood, sampled on the day of vaccination. Source of these receptors: a man in his fifties or sixties who received an inactivated influenza vaccine.

The CDR3: CSARVSGGGSYTF. CDR3 in DNA: TGCAGTGCTAGAGTCTCTGGGGGAGGGAGCTACACCTTC. The V and J genes are TRBV20-1 and TRBJ1-2; TRBD1 is a possible D gene (5 bases). Germline V gives CDR1 DFQATT, CDR2 SNEGSKA (reference sequence). V dropped 1 base and J dropped 9 bases, with 15 bases sitting between them. CDR3 length equals 13 residues.

This chain joins TRBV18 and TRBJ2-7; tentatively, D is TRBD2 (6 bases). The germline gives CDR1 KGHSH, CDR2 LQKENI. The CDR3 is 13 residues long. V lost 3 bases, J lost 6 bases, and 12 bases lay in between. The DNA for the CDR3 is TGTGCCAGCTCACCCTCCCGGGGGTTCGAGCAGTACTTC. Translated: CASSPSRGFEQYF.

In its sample, this clonotype was seen many times. The chain joins TRBV25-1 to TRBJ2-3; 7 bases fit TRBD1. Germline CDR1 MGHDK, CDR2 SYGVNS. The CDR3 loop spans 15 amino acids. Trimming cost V 2 bases and J 2 bases; bases outside gene matches: 4. This chain's CDR3 is CASSENRGVTDTQYF. As DNA, the CDR3 is TGTGCCAGCAGTGAAAACAGGGGCGTCACAGATACGCAGTATTTT.

This clonotype was picked up a small number of times. The chain carries TRBV4-2 and TRBJ2-7; 10 bases map to TRBD2. This CDR3 has 14 amino acids. After removal of 1 base from V and 6 bases from J, the junction contained 3 bases not matched to a gene. Germline V gene sequence: CDR1 LGHNA, CDR2 YNFKEQ. The CDR3 is CASSQAWTSGEQYF. The CDR3 nucleotides read TGTGCCAGCAGCCAAGCCTGGACTAGCGGCGAGCAGTACTTC.

This clonotype has more than one count but fewer than ten. The chain carries TRBV15 and TRBJ2-1, with 11 bases identical to TRBD2. With V trimmed by 0 bases and J by 15 bases, 13 bases remained unmatched. Germline values: CDR1 LNHNV, CDR2 YYDKDF (reference sequence). This CDR3 is built from 16 residues. CDR3 in amino acids: CATSRDPTSGRSEGFF. CDR3 nucleotide sequence: TGTGCCACCAGCAGAGATCCTACTAGCGGGAGATCGGAGGGGTTCTTC.

A few counts support this clonotype. The chain combines TRBV20-1 with TRBJ2-5, with a possible D match to TRBD2 (5 bases). The CDR3 totals 15 residues. Germline V gene sequence: CDR1 DFQATT, CDR2 SNEGSKA (reference sequence). V was shortened by 0 bases and J by 2 bases, with 13 bases between the two germline ends. The CDR3 DNA follows: TGCAGTGCTAGAGATATTGGGCCGGGGCAAGAGACCCAGTACTTC. It codes for CSARDIGPGQETQYF.

This chain links TRBV10-3 with TRBJ2-1, with 10 bases fitting TRBD2. The CDR3 has 13 amino acids. The V gene's germline CDR1 is ENHRY and CDR2 SYGVKD. The junction had 4 bases not matched to a gene; V was cut back by 8 bases and J by 6 bases. The CDR3 spells CAIAEREGNEQFF. The CDR3 DNA reads as TGTGCCATCGCCGAGCGGGAGGGCAATGAGCAGTTCTTC.

The table lists this clonotype with a few counts. The chain uses TRBV3-1 and TRBJ2-7, with 12 bases lining up with TRBD2. The ends lost 1 base at V and 6 bases at J; junction bases unmatched: 7. The CDR3 totals 16 residues. The germline CDR1 and CDR2 sequences are LGHDT and YNNKEL (reference sequence). In DNA form, the CDR3 reads TGTGCCAGCAGCCAAGTTTTACTAGCGGGAGGTGTCGAGCAGTACTTC. It codes for CASSQVLLAGGVEQYF.

A note on this clonotype: This may come from a read error, since a much larger clone is one base off. The rearrangement uses TRBV12-3 or TRBV12-4 and TRBJ2-7, with D possibly matching TRBD2 (5 bases). The CDR3 totals 14 residues. The CDR3 nucleotides read TGTGCCAGCAGTTTAAAGACTACACAATACGAGCGGTACTTC. Its translation is CASSLKTTQYERYF.

This clonotype was seen once. This chain connects TRBV20-1 to TRBJ2-3; D may be TRBD1 or TRBD2 (5 bases each). The germline gives CDR1 DFQATT, CDR2 SNEGSKA (reference sequence). The CDR3 consists of 12 residues. Trimming took 6 bases from V and 2 from J, leaving 9 bases between them. This CDR3 is CSAVGDTDTQYF. The CDR3 DNA sequence: TGCAGTGCGGTGGGGGACACAGATACGCAGTATTTT.

In this sample, this clonotype turned up many times. This chain joins TRBV20-1 and TRBJ1-2; TRBD1 matches 7 bases. Germline V CDR1 and CDR2: DFQATT, SNEGSKA (reference sequence). CDR3 length equals 12 residues. With V trimmed by 2 bases and J by 8 bases, 5 bases remained unmatched. CDR3 bases: TGCAGTGCTAGAAGCGACAGGGACGGCTACACCTTC. Translated, it gives CSARSDRDGYTF.

This clonotype has a count of ten or more. The chain uses TRBV2 and TRBJ2-6; the D is unclear. This CDR3 comprises 16 residues. The germline CDR1 and CDR2 sequences are SNHLY and FYNNEI. The V end was cut by 0 bases, the J end by 0 bases, with 6 bases between. Here the CDR3 reads CASSEAGNSGANVLTF. CDR3 sequence (DNA): TGTGCCAGCAGTGAAGCGGGCAACTCTGGGGCCAACGTCCTGACTTTC.

The table lists this clonotype with a few counts. The chain combines TRBV5-1 with TRBJ1-3, with TRBD1 matching over 7 bases. This CDR3 is 15 amino acids long. CDR1 is SGHRS, CDR2 YFSETQ, per germline. Germline trimming cut 2 bases from V and 5 bases from J; bases unmatched to any gene: 7. CDR3: CASSFQGDRRNTIYF. CDR3 in DNA: TGCGCCAGCAGCTTCCAGGGGGATAGGAGAAACACCATATATTTT. Variable domain in full (rest from reference TRBV5-1 and TRBJ1-3): KAGVTQTPRYLIKTRGQQVTLSCSPISGHRSVSWYQQTPGQGLQFLFEYFSETQRNKGNFPGRFSGRQFSNSRSEMNVSTLELGDSALYLCASSFQGDRRNTIYFGEGSWLTVV.

In this sample, this clonotype turned up a few times. Here the CDR3 reads CSARFAAKANEQFF. CDR3 DNA sequence: TGCAGTGCTAGATTTGCGGCAAAAGCTAATGAGCAGTTCTTC. The chain has TRBV20-1 and TRBJ2-1, with D hard to call. The germline CDR1 and CDR2 sequences are DFQATT and SNEGSKA (reference sequence). CDR3 length: 14 amino acids. With 2 bases removed from V and 7 bases from J, the gap between germline ends came to 15 bases.

The rearrangement joins TRBV20-1 to TRBJ2-7; 9 nucleotides match TRBD2. The CDR3 loop spans 14 amino acids. Germline V gene data show CDR1 as DFQATT and CDR2 as SNEGSKA (reference sequence). V shed 4 bases and J 7 bases; nucleotides not matched to a gene: 11. The CDR3 sequence is CSANKVAGVWEQYF. In DNA form, the CDR3 reads TGCAGTGCTAATAAAGTAGCGGGAGTCTGGGAGCAGTACTTC.

This clonotype occurred many times. The rearrangement uses TRBV28 and TRBJ2-1; maybe TRBD2 (6 bases). V was pared by 3 bases and J by 10 bases, with 16 bases between. Germline V gives CDR1 MDHEN, CDR2 SYDVKM. CDR3 length: 14 residues. CDR3 in DNA: TGTGCCAGCAGTTTCTGGGAGCGGGCTGGAGAGCAGTTCTTC. Protein sequence: CASSFWERAGEQFF.